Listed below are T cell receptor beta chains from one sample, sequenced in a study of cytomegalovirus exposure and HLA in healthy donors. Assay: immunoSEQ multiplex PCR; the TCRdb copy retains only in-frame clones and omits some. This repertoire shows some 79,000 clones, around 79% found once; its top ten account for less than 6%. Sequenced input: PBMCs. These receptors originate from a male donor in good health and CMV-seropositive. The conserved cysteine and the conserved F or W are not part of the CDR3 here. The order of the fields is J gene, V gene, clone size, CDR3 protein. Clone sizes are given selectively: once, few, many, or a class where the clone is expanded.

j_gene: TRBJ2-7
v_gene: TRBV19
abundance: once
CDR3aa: ASSIGGRGRGPEQY

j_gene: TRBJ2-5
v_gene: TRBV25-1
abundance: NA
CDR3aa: ASSDLSISGPVGETQY

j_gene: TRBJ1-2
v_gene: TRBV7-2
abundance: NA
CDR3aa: ASSFDRGANYGYT

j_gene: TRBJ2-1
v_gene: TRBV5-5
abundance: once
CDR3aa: ASSLQTGFDEQF

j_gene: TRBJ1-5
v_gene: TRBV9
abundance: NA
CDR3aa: ASSPGISNQPQH

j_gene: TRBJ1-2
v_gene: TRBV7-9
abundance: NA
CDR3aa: ATRDSYGYT

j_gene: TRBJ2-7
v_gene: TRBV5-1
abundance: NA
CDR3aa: ASSHENSGAGGDEQY

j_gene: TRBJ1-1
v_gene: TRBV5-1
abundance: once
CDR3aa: ASSFGRGAEAF

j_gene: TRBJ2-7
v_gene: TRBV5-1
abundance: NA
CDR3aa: ASRQAGVNEQY

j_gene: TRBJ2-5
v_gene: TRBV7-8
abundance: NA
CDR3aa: ASSAARTGIETQY

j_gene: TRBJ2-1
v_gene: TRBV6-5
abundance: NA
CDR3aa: ASSYGGYSYNEQF

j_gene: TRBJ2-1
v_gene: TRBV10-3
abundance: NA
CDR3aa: AISEGQGGYNEQF

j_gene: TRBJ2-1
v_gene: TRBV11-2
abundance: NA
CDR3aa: ASSLVGGYNEQF

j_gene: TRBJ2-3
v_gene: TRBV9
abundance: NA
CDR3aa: ASSVQRGDTDTQY

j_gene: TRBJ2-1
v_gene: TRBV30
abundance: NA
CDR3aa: AWKFPGTRTDEQF

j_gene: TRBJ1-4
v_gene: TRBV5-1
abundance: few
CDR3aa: ASSFGQGTNEKLF

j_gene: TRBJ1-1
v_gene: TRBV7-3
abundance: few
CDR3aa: ASSLTENTEAF

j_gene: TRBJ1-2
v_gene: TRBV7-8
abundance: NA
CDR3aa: ASSLVQGRGYT

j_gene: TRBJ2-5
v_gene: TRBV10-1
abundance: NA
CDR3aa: ASSESHRQGDH

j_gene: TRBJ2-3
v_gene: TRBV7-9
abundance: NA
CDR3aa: ASSLGLALDTQY

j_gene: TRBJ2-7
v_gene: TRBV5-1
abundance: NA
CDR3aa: ASSGLAEPTYEQY

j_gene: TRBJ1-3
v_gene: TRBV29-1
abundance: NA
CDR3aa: SVGQTSGNTIY

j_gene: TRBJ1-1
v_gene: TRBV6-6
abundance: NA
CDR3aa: ASSSASSLNTEAF

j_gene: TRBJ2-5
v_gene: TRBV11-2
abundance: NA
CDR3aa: ASSFWGEETQY

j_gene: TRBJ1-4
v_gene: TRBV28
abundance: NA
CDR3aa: ASSSGQGAGKLF

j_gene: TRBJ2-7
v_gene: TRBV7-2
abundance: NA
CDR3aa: ASSTSGVTYEQY

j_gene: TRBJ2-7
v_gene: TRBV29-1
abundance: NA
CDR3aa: SVEDPGQGGQY

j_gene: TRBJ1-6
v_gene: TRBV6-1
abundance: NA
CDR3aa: ASSEEGSSPLH

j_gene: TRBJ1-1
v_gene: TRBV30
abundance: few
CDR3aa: AWRATGSMNTEAF

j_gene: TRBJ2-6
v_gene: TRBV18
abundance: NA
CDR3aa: ASSPQGGGSGANVLT

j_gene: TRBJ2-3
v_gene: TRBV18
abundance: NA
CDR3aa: ASSPPAGPDTQY

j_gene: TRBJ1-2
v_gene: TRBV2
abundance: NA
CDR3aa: ASSTDQGTYGYT

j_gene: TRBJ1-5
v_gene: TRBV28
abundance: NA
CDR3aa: ASSSPGLSNQPQH

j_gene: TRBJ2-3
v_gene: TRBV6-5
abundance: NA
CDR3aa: ASSLSFTDTQY

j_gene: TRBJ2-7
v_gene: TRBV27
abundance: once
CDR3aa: ASSSQGFLDEQY

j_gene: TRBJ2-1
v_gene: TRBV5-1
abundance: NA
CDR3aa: ASRADDAVGAEQF

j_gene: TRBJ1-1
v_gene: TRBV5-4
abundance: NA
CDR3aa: ASSPRGTGNTEAF

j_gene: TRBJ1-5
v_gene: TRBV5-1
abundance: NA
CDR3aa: ASRGQGTPPQH

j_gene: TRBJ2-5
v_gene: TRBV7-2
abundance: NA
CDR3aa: ASSPLTGQQATRVY

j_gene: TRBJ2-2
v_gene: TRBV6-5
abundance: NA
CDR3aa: ASSSLAGKNTGELF

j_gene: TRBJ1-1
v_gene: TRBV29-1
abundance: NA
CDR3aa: SVRVDTEAF

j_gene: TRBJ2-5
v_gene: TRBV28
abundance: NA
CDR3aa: ASSLVAGVMETQY

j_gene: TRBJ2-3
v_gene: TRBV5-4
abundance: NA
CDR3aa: ASSTGTSGFTDTQY

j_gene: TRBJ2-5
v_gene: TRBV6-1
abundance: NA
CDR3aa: ASRSGIMGETQY

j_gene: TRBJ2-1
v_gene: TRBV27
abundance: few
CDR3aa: ASSFERGGYNEQF

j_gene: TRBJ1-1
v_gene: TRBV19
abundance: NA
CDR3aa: ASSIGRYTEAF

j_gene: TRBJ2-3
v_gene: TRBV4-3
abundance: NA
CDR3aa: ASSQDGSGGGTDTQY

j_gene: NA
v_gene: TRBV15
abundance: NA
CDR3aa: ATSRDRASYEQY

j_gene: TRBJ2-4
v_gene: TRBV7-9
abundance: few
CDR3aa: ASSPARLAGGSAKNIQY